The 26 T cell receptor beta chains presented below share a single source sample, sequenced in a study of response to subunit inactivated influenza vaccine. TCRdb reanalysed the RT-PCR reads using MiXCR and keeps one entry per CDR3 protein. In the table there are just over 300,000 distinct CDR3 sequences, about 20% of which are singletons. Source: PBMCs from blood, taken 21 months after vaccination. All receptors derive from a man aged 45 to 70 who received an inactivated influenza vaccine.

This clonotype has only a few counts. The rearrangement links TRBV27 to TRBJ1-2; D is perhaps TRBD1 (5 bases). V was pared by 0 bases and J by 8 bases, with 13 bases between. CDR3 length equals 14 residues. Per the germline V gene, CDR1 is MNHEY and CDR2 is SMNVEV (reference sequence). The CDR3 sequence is CASSLSGLLGGYTF. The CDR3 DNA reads TGTGCCAGCAGTTTATCGGGGCTCTTGGGAGGCTACACCTTC.

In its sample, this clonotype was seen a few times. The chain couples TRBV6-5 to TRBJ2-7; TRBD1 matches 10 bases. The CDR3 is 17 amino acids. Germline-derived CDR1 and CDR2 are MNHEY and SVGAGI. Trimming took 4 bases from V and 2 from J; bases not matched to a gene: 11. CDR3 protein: CASSSHGTGVVPYEQYF. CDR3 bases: TGTGCCAGCAGTTCCCATGGGACAGGGGTCGTGCCCTACGAGCAGTACTTC.

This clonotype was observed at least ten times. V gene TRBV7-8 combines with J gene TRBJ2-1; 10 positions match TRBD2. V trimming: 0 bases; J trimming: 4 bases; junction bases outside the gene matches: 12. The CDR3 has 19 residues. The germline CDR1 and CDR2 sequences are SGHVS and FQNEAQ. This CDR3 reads CASSLARLAGEGIYNEQFF. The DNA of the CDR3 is TGTGCCAGCAGCTTAGCGCGTCTAGCGGGAGAGGGGATATACAATGAGCAGTTCTTC.

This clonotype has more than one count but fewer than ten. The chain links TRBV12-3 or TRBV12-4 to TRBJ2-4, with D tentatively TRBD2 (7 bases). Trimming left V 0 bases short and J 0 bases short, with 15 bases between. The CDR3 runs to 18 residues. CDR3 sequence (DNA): TGTGCCAGCAGTTTAGCTGGGGGGGGACACCTAGCCAAAAACATTCAGTACTTC. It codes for CASSLAGGGHLAKNIQYF.

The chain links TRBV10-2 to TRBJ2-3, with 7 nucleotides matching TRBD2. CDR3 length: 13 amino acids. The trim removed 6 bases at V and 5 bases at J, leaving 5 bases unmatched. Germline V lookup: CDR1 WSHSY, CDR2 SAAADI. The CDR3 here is CASRTSEGDTQYF. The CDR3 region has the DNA TGCGCCAGCAGAACTAGCGAGGGAGATACGCAGTATTTT.

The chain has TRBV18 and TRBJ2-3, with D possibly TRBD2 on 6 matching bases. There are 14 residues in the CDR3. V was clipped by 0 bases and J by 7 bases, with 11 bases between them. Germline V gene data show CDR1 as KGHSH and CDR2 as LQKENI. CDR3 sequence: CASSPPTSPYTQYF. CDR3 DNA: TGTGCCAGCTCACCACCCACTAGCCCGTATACGCAGTATTTT. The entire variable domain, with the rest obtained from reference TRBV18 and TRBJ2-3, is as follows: NAGVMQNPRHLVRRRGQEARLRCSPMKGHSHVYWYRQLPEEGLKFMVYLQKENIIDESGMPKERFSAEFPKEGPSILRIQQVVRGDSAAYFCASSPPTSPYTQYFGPGTRLTVL.

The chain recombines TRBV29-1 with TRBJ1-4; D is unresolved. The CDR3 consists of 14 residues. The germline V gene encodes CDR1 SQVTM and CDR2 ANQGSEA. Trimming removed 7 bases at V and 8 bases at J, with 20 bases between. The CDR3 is CSGAAVGSQEKLFF. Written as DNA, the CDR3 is TGCAGCGGAGCCGCGGTCGGGAGTCAAGAAAAACTGTTTTTT.

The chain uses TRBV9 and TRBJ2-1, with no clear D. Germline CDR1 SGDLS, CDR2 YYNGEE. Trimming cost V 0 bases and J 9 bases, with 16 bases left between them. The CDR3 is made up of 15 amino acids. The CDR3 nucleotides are TGTGCCAGCAGCGTAGGTTGGTCAGAGTCGGGTGAGCAGTTCTTC. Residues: CASSVGWSESGEQFF.

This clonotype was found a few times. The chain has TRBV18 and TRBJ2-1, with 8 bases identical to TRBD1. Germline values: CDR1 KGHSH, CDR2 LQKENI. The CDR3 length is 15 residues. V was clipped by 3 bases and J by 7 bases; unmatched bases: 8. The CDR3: CASSPWQGAKNEQFF. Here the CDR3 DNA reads TGTGCCAGCTCACCCTGGCAGGGGGCAAAGAATGAGCAGTTCTTC.

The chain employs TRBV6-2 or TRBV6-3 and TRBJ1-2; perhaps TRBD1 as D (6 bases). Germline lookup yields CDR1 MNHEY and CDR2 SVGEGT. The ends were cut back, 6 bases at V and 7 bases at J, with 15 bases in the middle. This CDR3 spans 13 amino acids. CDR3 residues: CASRETGQGGYTF. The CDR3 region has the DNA TGTGCCAGCAGGGAAACAGGGCAGGGTGGCTACACCTTC.

The CDR3 DNA sequence: TGTGCCAGCAGTTTAAGTAGCGGGGGAACCGGGGAGCTGTTTTTT. Translation gives CASSLSSGGTGELFF. The chain carries TRBV12-3 or TRBV12-4 and TRBJ2-2; the match to TRBD2 covers 9 bases. With V trimmed by 2 bases and J by 5 bases, 3 bases remained unmatched. This CDR3 is built from 15 residues.

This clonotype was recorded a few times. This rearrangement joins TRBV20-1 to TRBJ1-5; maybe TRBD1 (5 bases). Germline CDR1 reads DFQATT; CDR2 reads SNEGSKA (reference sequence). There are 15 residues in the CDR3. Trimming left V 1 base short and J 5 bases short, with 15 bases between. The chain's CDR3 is CSARALGRGDQPQHF. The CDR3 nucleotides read TGCAGTGCTAGAGCCCTAGGCCGGGGCGATCAGCCCCAGCATTTT.

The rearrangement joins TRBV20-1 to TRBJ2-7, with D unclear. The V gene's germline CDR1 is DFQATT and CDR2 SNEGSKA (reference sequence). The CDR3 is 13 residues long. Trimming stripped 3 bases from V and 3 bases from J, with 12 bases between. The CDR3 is CSARYLLGYEQYF. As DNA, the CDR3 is TGCAGTGCTAGGTACCTGCTAGGCTACGAGCAGTACTTC.

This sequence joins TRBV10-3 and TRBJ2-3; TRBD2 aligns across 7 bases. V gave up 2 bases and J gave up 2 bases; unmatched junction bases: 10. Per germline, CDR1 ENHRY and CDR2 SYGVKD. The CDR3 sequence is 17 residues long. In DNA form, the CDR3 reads TGTGCCATCAGTGAGACTTCCGCCACTAGCGCCACAGATACGCAGTATTTT. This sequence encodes CAISETSATSATDTQYF.

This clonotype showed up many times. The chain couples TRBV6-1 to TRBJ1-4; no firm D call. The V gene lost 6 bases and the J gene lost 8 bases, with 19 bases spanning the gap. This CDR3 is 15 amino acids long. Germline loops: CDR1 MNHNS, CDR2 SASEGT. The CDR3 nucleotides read TGTGCCAGCAGCCCCCGGCATCTCATTGGGGAAAAACTGTTTTTT. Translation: CASSPRHLIGEKLFF.

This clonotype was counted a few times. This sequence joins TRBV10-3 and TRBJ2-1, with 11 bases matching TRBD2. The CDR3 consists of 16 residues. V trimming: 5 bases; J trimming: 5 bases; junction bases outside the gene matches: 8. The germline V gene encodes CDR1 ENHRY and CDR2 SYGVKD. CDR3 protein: CAISKGLAGGNNEQFF. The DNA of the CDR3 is TGTGCCATCAGTAAAGGGCTAGCGGGGGGTAACAATGAGCAGTTCTTC.

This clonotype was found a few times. CDR3 sequence reads: CASSTHLGTSNTGELFF. The DNA for the CDR3 is TGTGCCAGCAGCACCCACCTGGGGACTTCCAACACCGGGGAGCTGTTTTTT. The chain carries TRBV7-8 and TRBJ2-2; D might be TRBD2 (6 bases). Germline V gives CDR1 SGHVS, CDR2 FQNEAQ. This CDR3 contains 17 residues. V lost 5 bases to trimming and J lost 2 bases, with 18 bases between them.

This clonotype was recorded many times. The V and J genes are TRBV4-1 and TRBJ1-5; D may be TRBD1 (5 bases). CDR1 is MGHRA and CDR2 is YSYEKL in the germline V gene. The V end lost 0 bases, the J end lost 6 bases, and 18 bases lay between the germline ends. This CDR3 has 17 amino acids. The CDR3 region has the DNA TGCGCCAGCAGCCAAGATTCGATAGTCCCGGGGGGTCAGCCCCAGCATTTT. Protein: CASSQDSIVPGGQPQHF.

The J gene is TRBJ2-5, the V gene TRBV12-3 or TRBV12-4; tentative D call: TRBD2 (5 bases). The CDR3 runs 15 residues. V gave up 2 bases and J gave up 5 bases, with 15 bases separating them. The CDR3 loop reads CASSLPGSHGETQYF. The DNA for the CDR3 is TGTGCCAGCAGTTTACCTGGGAGTCACGGGGAGACCCAGTACTTC.

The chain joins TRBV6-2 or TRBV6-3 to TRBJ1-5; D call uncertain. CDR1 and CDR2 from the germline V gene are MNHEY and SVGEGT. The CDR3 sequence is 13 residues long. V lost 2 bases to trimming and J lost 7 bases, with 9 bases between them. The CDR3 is CASSYTVMQPQHF. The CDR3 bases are TGTGCCAGCAGTTACACGGTCATGCAGCCCCAGCATTTT.

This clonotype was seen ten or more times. For the CDR3, the DNA is TGTGCCAGCAGCTCCGGGACAGGTAATCAGCCCCAGCATTTT. The encoded protein is CASSSGTGNQPQHF. This rearrangement joins TRBV7-9 to TRBJ1-5; 8 nucleotides align to TRBD1. Germline trimming cut 4 bases from V and 4 bases from J; bases unmatched to any gene: 3. CDR1 is SEHNR, CDR2 FQNEAQ, per germline (reference sequence). This CDR3 region has 14 residues.

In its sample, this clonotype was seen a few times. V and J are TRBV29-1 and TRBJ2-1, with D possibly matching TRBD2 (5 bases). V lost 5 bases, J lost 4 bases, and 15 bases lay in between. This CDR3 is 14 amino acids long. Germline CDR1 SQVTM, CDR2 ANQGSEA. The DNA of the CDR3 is TGCAGCGTTCTCCTAGCAGCTTATTACAATGAGCAGTTCTTC. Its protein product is CSVLLAAYYNEQFF.

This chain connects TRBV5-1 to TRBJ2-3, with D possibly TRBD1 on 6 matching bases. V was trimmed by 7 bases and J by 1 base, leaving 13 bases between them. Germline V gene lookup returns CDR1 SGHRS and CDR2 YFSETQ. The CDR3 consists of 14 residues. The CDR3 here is CASRTGYGTDTQYF. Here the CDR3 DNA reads TGCGCCAGCCGAACAGGGTACGGCACAGATACGCAGTATTTT.

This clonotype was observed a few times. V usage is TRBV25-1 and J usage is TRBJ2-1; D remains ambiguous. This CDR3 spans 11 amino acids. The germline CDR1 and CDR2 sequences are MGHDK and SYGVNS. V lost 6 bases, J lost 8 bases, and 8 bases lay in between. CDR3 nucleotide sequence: TGTGCCAGCAGGGTGGCGGATGAGCAGTTCTTC. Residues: CASRVADEQFF.

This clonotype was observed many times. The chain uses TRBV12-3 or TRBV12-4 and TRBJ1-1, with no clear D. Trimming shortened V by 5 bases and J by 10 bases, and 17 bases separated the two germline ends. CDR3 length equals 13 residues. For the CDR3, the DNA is TGTGCCAGCAGTCCCTCGAGAGGGCTATCAGCTTTCTTT. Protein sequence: CASSPSRGLSAFF.

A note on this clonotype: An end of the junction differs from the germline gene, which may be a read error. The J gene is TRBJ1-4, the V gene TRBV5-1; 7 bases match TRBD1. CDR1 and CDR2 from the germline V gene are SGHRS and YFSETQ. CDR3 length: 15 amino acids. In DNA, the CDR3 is TGCGCCAGCAGCCTGGGGACAGCAACTAATGAAGAACTGTTTTTT. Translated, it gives CASSLGTATNEELFF.